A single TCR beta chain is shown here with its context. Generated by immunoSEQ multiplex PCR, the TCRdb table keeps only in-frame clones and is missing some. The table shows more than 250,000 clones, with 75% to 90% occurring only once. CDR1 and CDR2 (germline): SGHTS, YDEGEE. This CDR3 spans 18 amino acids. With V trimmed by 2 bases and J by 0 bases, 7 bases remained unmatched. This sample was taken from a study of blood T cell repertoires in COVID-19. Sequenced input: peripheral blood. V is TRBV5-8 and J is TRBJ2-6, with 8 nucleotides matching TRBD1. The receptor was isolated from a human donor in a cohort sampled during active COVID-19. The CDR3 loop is CASSFTGTGRSGANVLTF. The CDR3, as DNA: TGTGCCAGCAGCTTCACCGGGACAGGCCGCTCTGGGGCCAACGTCCTGACTTTC.